The T cell receptor beta chain under discussion was sequenced for a study of cytomegalovirus exposure and HLA in healthy donors. Study-wide context: A preliminary data release comprised tens of millions of unique TCRs obtained from HLA-typed donors. Genotyping of roughly 400 donors showed that 65% to 90% belonged to the Caucasian-associated ancestry cluster.

Study-wide results and caveats: Beyond CMV serostatus, there was no information to go on about immune exposure. A few of the chains that were CMV-associated were confirmed in vitro to be specific for CMV antigens.

13 Jbeta primers and 60 Vbeta primers were used for the PCR. This table comes from immunoSEQ multiplex PCR, and its TCRdb copy is limited to in-frame clones, with some not included. The sample yields 190,000 or so clones, of which the top ten take up less than 0.85%. As regards this clone: Antigen: not known.

The CDR3 has 21 amino acids. The receptor was isolated from a boy younger than 18 in good health and CMV-seronegative. The sequenced material came from PBMCs. The chain uses TRBV21-1 and TRBJ2-3; TRBD1 was called by the table and not checked on the DNA. TRBV21-1 is designated a pseudogene. In nucleotides, the CDR3 is TGTGCCAGCAGCAAAGTGTCGGACAAATTTAGAAGGGGAACTAGCACAGATACGCAGTATTTT. It codes for CASSKVSDKFRRGTSTDTQYF.